This T cell receptor beta chain is drawn from a study of blood T cell repertoires in COVID-19. Study overall: Whether acute or convalescent, the COVID-19 samples came from the United States, Italy and Spain. PBMCs, B-cell-depleted T cells, or T cells provided the cDNA or gDNA that made up the material.

Germline lookup yields CDR1 SGHDT and CDR2 YYEEEE. V lost 0 bases and J lost 4, with 14 bases in between. The CDR3 has 15 amino acids. In the study's own analysis: Amplification of reference gene primers was used by the study to estimate nucleated cell counts. Produced via immunoSEQ multiplex PCR; TCRdb's table is partial and in-frame only. V, J and clone size are taken as reported in that table, and D and trimming were inferred from the DNA itself. The table lists roughly 66,000 clones, approximately 80% of them singletons. This clone was recorded once. The chain has TRBV5-6 and TRBJ2-7; TRBD2 is a possible D gene (6 bases). The TCR was taken from a man aged 55 to 70 with acute or convalescent COVID-19. The sequencing sample was made of peripheral blood. The DNA for the CDR3 is TGTGCCAGCAGCTTGGAGCGGAGTCGGGGGTACGAGCAGTACTTC. This sequence encodes CASSLERSRGYEQYF. Full variable domain (missing parts from reference TRBV5-6 and TRBJ2-7): DAGVTQSPTHLIKTRGQQVTLRCSPKSGHDTVSWYQQALGQGPQFIFQYYEEEERQRGNFPDRFSGHQFPNYSSELNVNALLLGDSALYLCASSLERSRGYEQYFGPGTRLTVT.